This TCR beta chain was identified in a study of identifying expanded T cells in peripheral blood. Healthy donors had no documented immune events, such as infections, while sampled. Measured with immunoSEQ multiplex PCR; TCRdb has only the in-frame clones, and not every one. This repertoire shows tens of thousands of clones, approximately 88% found once; its top ten account for approximately 5%. Trimming cost V 1 base and J 3 bases; bases outside gene matches: 9. This CDR3 has 17 amino acids. In germline, CDR1 is SGHDN, CDR2 FVKESK. The sequencing sample was made of blood. This chain uses TRBV14 with TRBJ2-3, with 8 bases lining up with TRBD2. This clonotype was sampled from a person aged 18 to 75 in good health. CDR3 protein: CASSQGVLAGWTDTQYF. CDR3 nucleotide sequence: TGTGCCAGCAGCCAAGGAGTCCTAGCGGGTTGGACAGATACGCAGTATTTT.